A single sample gave rise to the 26 T cell receptor beta chains below, sequenced in a study of response to subunit inactivated influenza vaccine. TCRdb called the RT-PCR reads again in MiXCR, with one record for every CDR3 protein. The data show about 650,000 distinct CDR3 sequences, around 14% seen once. Source: PBMCs from blood, taken 11 to 12 days after vaccination. Source of these receptors: a middle-aged man who received an inactivated influenza vaccine.

This clonotype was observed at least ten times. The chain's CDR3 is CASSQSGSPQTRETQYF. DNA of the CDR3: TGTGCCAGCAGTCAAAGCGGGAGCCCCCAAACGAGAGAGACCCAGTACTTC. The chain is built from TRBV9 and TRBJ2-5, with TRBD2 identical over 8 bases. CDR3 length: 17 amino acids. V lost 5 bases and J lost 4; bases outside the gene matches: 16. Germline values: CDR1 SGDLS, CDR2 YYNGEE.

This clonotype was seen more than once but under ten times. V and J are TRBV12-3 or TRBV12-4 and TRBJ2-2; the D call may be TRBD1 or TRBD2 (5 bases each). V was shortened by 7 bases and J by 5 bases, with 17 bases between the two germline ends. The CDR3 loop spans 15 amino acids. The CDR3 protein is CASNNGAGSTGELFF. CDR3 sequence (DNA): TGTGCCAGCAATAACGGGGCAGGGAGTACCGGGGAGCTGTTTTTT.

This clonotype showed up just once. V gene TRBV30 combines with J gene TRBJ2-1; 7 bases align to TRBD2. The ends lost 0 bases at V and 10 bases at J; junction bases unmatched: 3. The CDR3 is made up of 12 amino acids. CDR1 and CDR2 from the germline V gene are GTSNPN and SVGIG (reference sequence). In DNA, the CDR3 is TGTGCCTGGAGTGTCGGGGGGATAGAGCAGTTCTTC. Protein sequence: CAWSVGGIEQFF.

This clonotype was picked up a small number of times. The V call is TRBV15, the J call TRBJ2-3; 10 positions agree with TRBD2. The CDR3 runs 17 residues. The J segment lost 5 bases and the V segment lost 0 bases, leaving 8 bases of the junction unmatched. Germline V gene data show CDR1 as LNHNV and CDR2 as YYDKDF (reference sequence). CDR3 DNA sequence: TGTGCCACCAGCAGAGATAGGCTAGCGGGAGAGTTAGATACGCAGTATTTT. It is translated as CATSRDRLAGELDTQYF.

This clonotype was detected only a few times. The genes are TRBV12-3 or TRBV12-4 and TRBJ1-1; D may be TRBD1 (6 bases). Deletions cut 4 bases from V and 6 bases from J, with 9 bases between. The CDR3 spans 12 residues. The CDR3 reads CASSSGGPEAFF. The CDR3 DNA is TGTGCCAGCAGTTCTGGGGGGCCTGAAGCTTTCTTT.

V usage is TRBV20-1 and J usage is TRBJ2-7; perhaps TRBD1 as D (6 bases). CDR1 is DFQATT and CDR2 is SNEGSKA in the germline V gene (reference sequence). This CDR3 region has 14 residues. V lost 5 bases and J 0 bases, leaving 14 bases between the germline ends. The CDR3 loop is CSARRQASSYEQYF. In nucleotides, the CDR3 is TGCAGTGCTCGAAGACAGGCGAGCTCCTACGAGCAGTACTTC.

This clonotype showed up just a few times. This chain uses TRBV6-2 or TRBV6-3 with TRBJ1-5; D is unclear. CDR1 and CDR2 from the germline V gene are MNHEY and SVGEGT. The CDR3 sequence is 12 residues long. V lost 8 bases and J 6 bases, leaving 11 bases between the germline ends. CDR3 bases: TGTGCCAGCTGTTTGTCGGGTCAGCCCCAGCATTTT. The encoded protein is CASCLSGQPQHF.

Only one count was recorded for this clonotype. The chain joins TRBV10-3 to TRBJ2-1; TRBD1 agrees at 9 bases. The trim removed 2 bases at V and 2 bases at J, leaving 1 base unmatched. The length of the CDR3 is 15 residues. Germline CDR1 ENHRY, CDR2 SYGVKD. The CDR3: CAISEGQGTYNEQFF. CDR3 bases: TGTGCCATCAGTGAGGGACAGGGGACCTACAATGAGCAGTTCTTC.

The genes are TRBV24-1 and TRBJ2-3; possible D gene TRBD2, 6 bases. In germline, CDR1 is KGHDR, CDR2 SFDVKD. This CDR3 has 16 amino acids. V lost 1 base, J lost 1 base, and 11 bases lay in between. Here the CDR3 DNA reads TGTGCCACCAGTGATTTAACGGGAGAACGCACAGATACGCAGTATTTT. It is translated as CATSDLTGERTDTQYF.

This clonotype occurred a few times. The gene calls are TRBV18 and TRBJ2-7, with TRBD1 identical over 8 bases. V lost 4 bases, J lost 3 bases, and 5 bases stayed unmatched. The germline gives CDR1 KGHSH, CDR2 LQKENI. The CDR3 covers 14 residues. The CDR3 is CASSRGQDLYEQYF. As DNA, the CDR3 is TGTGCCAGCTCACGGGGACAGGACCTCTACGAGCAGTACTTC. Supplemented by reference TRBV18 and TRBJ2-7, the full variable domain reads NAGVMQNPRHLVRRRGQEARLRCSPMKGHSHVYWYRQLPEEGLKFMVYLQKENIIDESGMPKERFSAEFPKEGPSILRIQQVVRGDSAAYFCASSRGQDLYEQYFGPGTRLTVT.

This sequence joins TRBV7-8 and TRBJ2-1; maybe TRBD2 (6 bases). CDR3 length: 13 residues. Trimming left V 8 bases short and J 3 bases short, with 11 bases between. Germline V gene data show CDR1 as SGHVS and CDR2 as FQNEAQ. CDR3 sequence reads: CASAAGNYNEQFF. The CDR3, as DNA: TGTGCCAGCGCCGCGGGGAACTACAATGAGCAGTTCTTC. Drawing the rest from reference TRBV7-8 and TRBJ2-1, the complete variable domain is GAGVSQSPRYKVAKRGQDVALRCDPISGHVSLFWYQQALGQGPEFLTYFQNEAQLDKSGLPSDRFFAERPEGSVSTLKIQRTQQEDSAVYLCASAAGNYNEQFFGPGTRLTVL.

This clonotype was detected only a few times. The J gene is TRBJ2-7, the V gene TRBV24-1, with 10 bases lining up with TRBD2. The CDR3 totals 17 residues. Germline CDR1 and CDR2: KGHDR and SFDVKD. V trimming: 3 bases; J trimming: 4 bases; junction bases outside the gene matches: 11. This CDR3 is CATSDRGLAVRGYEQYF. The CDR3 DNA sequence: TGTGCCACCAGTGATCGTGGACTAGCGGTTCGCGGGTACGAGCAGTACTTC.

The chain couples TRBV20-1 to TRBJ1-6, with D possibly TRBD1 on 6 matching bases. Germline lookup yields CDR1 DFQATT and CDR2 SNEGSKA (reference sequence). CDR3 length: 16 residues. Trimming took off 3 bases at V and 5 bases at J, with 17 bases between the two ends. The DNA of the CDR3 is TGCAGTGCTAGCGTTACTACGGGACAAAATAATTCACCCCTCCACTTT. Translated: CSASVTTGQNNSPLHF.

This clonotype was counted ten times or more. The V gene is TRBV29-1, the J gene TRBJ2-1, with 7 bases lining up with TRBD1. J lost 2 bases, V lost 4 bases, and 2 bases had no gene match. The CDR3 consists of 13 residues. Germline V lookup: CDR1 SQVTM, CDR2 ANQGSEA. The CDR3 sequence is CSVVQGAYNEQFF. CDR3 DNA sequence: TGCAGCGTTGTCCAGGGGGCCTACAATGAGCAGTTCTTC.

This clonotype was picked up a small number of times. The chain combines TRBV10-3 with TRBJ2-3, with TRBD2 as a possible D gene (6 bases). Germline values: CDR1 ENHRY, CDR2 SYGVKD. The CDR3 consists of 14 residues. Trimming took 4 bases from V and 1 from J, leaving 9 bases between them. The CDR3 protein is CAISGLGGTDTQYF. The CDR3, as DNA: TGTGCCATCAGTGGACTAGGGGGCACAGATACGCAGTATTTT.

This sequence joins TRBV5-1 and TRBJ2-1; 8 bases map to TRBD1. The germline V gene encodes CDR1 SGHRS and CDR2 YFSETQ. The CDR3 extends over 14 amino acids. The trim removed 4 bases at V and 6 bases at J, leaving 6 bases unmatched. CDR3 in amino acids: CASSPGDRTNEQFF. The CDR3 region has the DNA TGCGCCAGCAGCCCAGGGGACAGGACCAATGAGCAGTTCTTC.

The rearrangement uses TRBV7-2 and TRBJ2-4, with a possible D match to TRBD1 (5 bases). The germline CDR1 and CDR2 sequences are SGHTA and FQGNSA. CDR3 length: 16 residues. V shed 5 bases and J shed 0 bases, with 14 bases lying between them. CDR3 sequence: CASSPTVLEAKNIQYF. DNA of the CDR3: TGTGCCAGCAGCCCGACAGTCCTCGAAGCCAAAAACATTCAGTACTTC.

This clonotype appeared many times. The rearrangement uses TRBV25-1 and TRBJ2-7; D tentatively fits TRBD1 or TRBD2 (8 bases each). The germline CDR1 and CDR2 sequences are MGHDK and SYGVNS. There are 13 residues in the CDR3. Deletions cut 9 bases from V and 7 bases from J, with 19 bases between. The DNA of the CDR3 is TGTGCCAGTAGCGGGACAGGCCGAACGGAGCAGTACTTC. Translating gives CASSGTGRTEQYF.

This clonotype showed up many times. The V gene is TRBV7-3, the J gene TRBJ2-3; maybe TRBD1 (6 bases). This CDR3 spans 13 amino acids. Germline V CDR1 and CDR2: SGHTA, FQGTGA. Between the trimmed V and J ends, which lost 5 bases and 3 bases, there was a span of 9 bases. DNA for the CDR3: TGTGCCAGCAGCGCACAGGGTACAGATACGCAGTATTTT. It is translated as CASSAQGTDTQYF. Full variable domain (outside the CDR3, taken from reference TRBV7-3 and TRBJ2-3): GAGVSQTPSNKVTEKGKYVELRCDPISGHTALYWYRQSLGQGPEFLIYFQGTGAADDSGLPNDRFFAVRPEGSVSTLKIQRTERGDSAVYLCASSAQGTDTQYFGPGTRLTVL.

J is TRBJ2-3 and V is TRBV15; TRBD2 agrees at 7 bases. The trim removed 3 bases at V and 2 bases at J, leaving 8 bases unmatched. The CDR3 is 16 residues long. Germline V gene sequence: CDR1 LNHNV, CDR2 YYDKDF (reference sequence). CDR3 sequence (DNA): TGTGCCACCAGCAGTAGACGGACTAGACCCACAGATACGCAGTATTTT. It is translated as CATSSRRTRPTDTQYF.

V and J are TRBV6-1 and TRBJ2-7; the D is unclear. CDR1 is MNHNS, CDR2 SASEGT, per germline. V lost 6 bases, J lost 9 bases, and 24 bases lay in between. The CDR3 is made up of 15 amino acids. DNA for the CDR3: TGTGCCAGCAGACCTAGTTGGGAAGTGGGCATCGGGCAGTACTTC. It specifies CASRPSWEVGIGQYF.

The rearrangement uses TRBV28 and TRBJ2-1; D possibly matches TRBD1 or TRBD2 (6 bases each). Trimming removed 6 bases from V and 6 bases from J, with 21 bases in between. This CDR3 is built from 16 residues. CDR1 and CDR2 from the germline V gene are MDHEN and SYDVKM. The CDR3 DNA follows: TGTGCCAGCAGCCCATCGGGGGCCCCAAGGGCCAATGAGCAGTTCTTC. It translates to CASSPSGAPRANEQFF.

CDR3 region: CASSPPYRGQGEEKLFF. The CDR3 DNA sequence: TGTGCCAGCTCACCACCGTATCGAGGACAGGGTGAAGAAAAACTGTTTTTT. The gene calls are TRBV18 and TRBJ1-4; 8 nucleotides match TRBD1. This CDR3 contains 17 residues. The ends lost 0 bases at V and 8 bases at J; junction bases unmatched: 11. The germline CDR1 and CDR2 sequences are KGHSH and LQKENI.

Ten or more counts support this clonotype. The chain joins TRBV5-5 to TRBJ2-7, with TRBD1 matching 8 bases. V trimming: 4 bases; J trimming: 2 bases; junction bases outside the gene matches: 8. This CDR3 has 15 residues. CDR1 and CDR2 (germline): SGHKS, YYEKEE (reference sequence). CDR3 in amino acids: CASSRDRGRAYEQYF. Written as DNA, the CDR3 is TGTGCCAGCAGCCGTGACAGGGGAAGAGCCTACGAGCAGTACTTC.

A few counts support this clonotype. The J gene is TRBJ2-7, the V gene TRBV28, with D tentatively TRBD1 or TRBD2 (5 bases each). Trimming pared 3 bases from V and 0 bases from J, leaving 9 bases between. The V gene's germline CDR1 is MDHEN and CDR2 SYDVKM. This CDR3 is built from 14 residues. The DNA for the CDR3 is TGTGCCAGCAGTTTTCCGGGGACCTCCTACGAGCAGTACTTC. Translating it yields CASSFPGTSYEQYF. The variable domain in full, completed from reference TRBV28 and TRBJ2-7, reads DVKVTQSSRYLVKRTGEKVFLECVQDMDHENMFWYRQDPGLGLRLIYFSYDVKMKEKGDIPEGYSVSREKKERFSLILESASTNQTSMYLCASSFPGTSYEQYFGPGTRLTVT.

This chain joins TRBV4-3 and TRBJ1-1, with D perhaps TRBD1 (6 bases). Trimming left V 5 bases short and J 4 bases short, with 17 bases between. Germline CDR1 LGHNA, CDR2 YSLEER. The CDR3 has 15 residues. CDR3 region: CASSKRLQGGTEAFF. The CDR3 DNA is TGCGCCAGCAGCAAAAGGCTACAGGGAGGCACTGAAGCTTTCTTT.